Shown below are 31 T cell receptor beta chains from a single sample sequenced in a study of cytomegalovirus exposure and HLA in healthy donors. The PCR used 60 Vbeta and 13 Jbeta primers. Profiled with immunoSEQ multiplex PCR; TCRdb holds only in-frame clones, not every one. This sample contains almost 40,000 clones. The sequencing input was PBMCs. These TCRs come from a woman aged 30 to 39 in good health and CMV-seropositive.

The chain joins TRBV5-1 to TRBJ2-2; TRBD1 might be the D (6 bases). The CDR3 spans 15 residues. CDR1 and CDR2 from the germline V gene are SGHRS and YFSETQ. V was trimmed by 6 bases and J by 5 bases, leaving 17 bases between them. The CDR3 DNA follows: TGCGCCAGCACCCCTTTGGGGGCGCGGACCGGGGAGCTGTTTTTT. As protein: CASTPLGARTGELFF.

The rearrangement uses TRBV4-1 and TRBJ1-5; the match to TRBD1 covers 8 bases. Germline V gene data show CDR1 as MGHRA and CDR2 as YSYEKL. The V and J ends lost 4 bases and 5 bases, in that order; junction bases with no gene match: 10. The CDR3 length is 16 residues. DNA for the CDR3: TGCGCCAGCAGCCCACTACCGACAGGGGAGTATCAGCCCCAGCATTTT. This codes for CASSPLPTGEYQPQHF.

DNA for the CDR3: TGTGCCAGCAGTTACGGAGAGGACAGACCGAACACTGAAGCTTTCTTT. Residues: CASSYGEDRPNTEAFF. V is TRBV6-5 and J is TRBJ1-1, with D tentatively TRBD1 (6 bases). The CDR3 length is 16 residues. From germline, CDR1 is MNHEY and CDR2 SVGAGI. Trimming cost V 2 bases and J 1 base, with 14 bases left between them.

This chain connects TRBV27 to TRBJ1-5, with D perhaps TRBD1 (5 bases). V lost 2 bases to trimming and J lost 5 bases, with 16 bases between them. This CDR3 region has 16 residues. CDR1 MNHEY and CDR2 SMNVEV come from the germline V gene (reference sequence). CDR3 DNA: TGTGCCAGCAGTTTAGGTGGGGCAGGGATGGATCAGCCCCAGCATTTT. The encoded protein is CASSLGGAGMDQPQHF.

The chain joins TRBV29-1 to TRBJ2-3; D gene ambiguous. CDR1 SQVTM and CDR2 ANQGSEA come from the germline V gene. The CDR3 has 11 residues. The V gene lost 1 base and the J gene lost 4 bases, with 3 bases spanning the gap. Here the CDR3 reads CSVEGADTQYF. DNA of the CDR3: TGCAGCGTTGAAGGCGCAGATACGCAGTATTTT.

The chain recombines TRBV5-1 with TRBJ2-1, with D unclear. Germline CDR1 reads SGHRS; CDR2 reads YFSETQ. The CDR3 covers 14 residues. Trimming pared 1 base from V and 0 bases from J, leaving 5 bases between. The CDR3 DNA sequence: TGCGCCAGCAGCTTGCCCAGCTCCTACAATGAGCAGTTCTTC. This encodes CASSLPSSYNEQFF.

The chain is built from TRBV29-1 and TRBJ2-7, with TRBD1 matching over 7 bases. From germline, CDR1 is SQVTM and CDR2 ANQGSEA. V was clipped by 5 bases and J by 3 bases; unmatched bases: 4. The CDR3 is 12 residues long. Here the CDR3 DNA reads TGCAGCGTTACGCAGGGGGTCTACGAGCAGTACTTC. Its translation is CSVTQGVYEQYF.

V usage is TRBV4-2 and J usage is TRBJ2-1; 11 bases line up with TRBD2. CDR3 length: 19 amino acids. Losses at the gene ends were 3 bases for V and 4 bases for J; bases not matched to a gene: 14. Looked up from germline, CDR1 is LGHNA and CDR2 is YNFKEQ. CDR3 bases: TGTGCCAGCAGCCAGGAAGGGGGGATAGCGGGGGGGCCTTACAATGAGCAGTTCTTC. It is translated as CASSQEGGIAGGPYNEQFF.

CDR3 coding DNA: TGTGCCTGGAGTGGAGGATCCTACGAGCAGTACTTC. The encoded protein is CAWSGGSYEQYF. V is TRBV30 and J is TRBJ2-7; D remains ambiguous. The CDR3 is 12 residues long. V was shortened by 1 base and J by 1 base, with 5 bases between the two germline ends. Germline CDR1 and CDR2: GTSNPN and SVGIG (reference sequence).

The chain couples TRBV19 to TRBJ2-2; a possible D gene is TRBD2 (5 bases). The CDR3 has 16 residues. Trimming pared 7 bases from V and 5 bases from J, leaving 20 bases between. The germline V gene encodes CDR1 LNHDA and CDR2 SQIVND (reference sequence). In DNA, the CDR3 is TGTGCCAGTACTTTTCGGACGCCTACGGGGACCGGGGAGCTGTTTTTT. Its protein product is CASTFRTPTGTGELFF.

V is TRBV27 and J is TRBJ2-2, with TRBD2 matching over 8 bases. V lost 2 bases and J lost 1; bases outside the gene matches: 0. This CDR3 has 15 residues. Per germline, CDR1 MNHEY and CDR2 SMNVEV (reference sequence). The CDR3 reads CASSLAGGNTGELFF. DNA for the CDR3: TGTGCCAGCAGTTTAGCGGGGGGGAACACCGGGGAGCTGTTTTTT.

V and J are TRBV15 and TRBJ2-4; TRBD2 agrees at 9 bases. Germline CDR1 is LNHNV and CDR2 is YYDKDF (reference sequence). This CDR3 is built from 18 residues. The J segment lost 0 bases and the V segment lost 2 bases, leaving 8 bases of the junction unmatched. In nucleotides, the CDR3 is TGTGCCACCAGCAGATCGGGTAGCGGGGGAATAGCCAAAAACATTCAGTACTTC. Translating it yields CATSRSGSGGIAKNIQYF.

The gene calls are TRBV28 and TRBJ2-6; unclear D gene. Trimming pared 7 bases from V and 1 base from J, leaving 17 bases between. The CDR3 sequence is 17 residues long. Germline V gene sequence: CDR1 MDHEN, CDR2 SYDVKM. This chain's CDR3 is CASTKTSSSSGANVLTF. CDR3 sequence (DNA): TGTGCCAGCACCAAAACTTCCTCGTCTTCTGGGGCCAACGTCCTGACTTTC.

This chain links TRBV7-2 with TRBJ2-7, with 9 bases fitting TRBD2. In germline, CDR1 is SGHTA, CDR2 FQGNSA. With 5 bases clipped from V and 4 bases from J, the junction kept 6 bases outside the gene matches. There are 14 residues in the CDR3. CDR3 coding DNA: TGTGCCAGCAGCGTCGGTAGCGGGGGATACGAGCAGTACTTC. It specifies CASSVGSGGYEQYF.

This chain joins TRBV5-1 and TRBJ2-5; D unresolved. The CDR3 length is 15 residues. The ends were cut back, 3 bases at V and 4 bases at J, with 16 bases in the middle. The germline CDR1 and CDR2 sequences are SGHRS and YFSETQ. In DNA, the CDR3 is TGCGCCAGCAGCTATGGTACAGCCGAAGCAGAGACCCAGTACTTC. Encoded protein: CASSYGTAEAETQYF.

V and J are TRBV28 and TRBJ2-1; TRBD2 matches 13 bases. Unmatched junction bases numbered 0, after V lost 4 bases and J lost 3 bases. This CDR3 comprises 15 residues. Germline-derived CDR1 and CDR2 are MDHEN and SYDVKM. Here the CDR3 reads CASSWTSGGYNEQFF. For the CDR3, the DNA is TGTGCCAGCAGTTGGACTAGCGGGGGCTACAATGAGCAGTTCTTC. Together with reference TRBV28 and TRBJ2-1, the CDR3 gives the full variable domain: DVKVTQSSRYLVKRTGEKVFLECVQDMDHENMFWYRQDPGLGLRLIYFSYDVKMKEKGDIPEGYSVSREKKERFSLILESASTNQTSMYLCASSWTSGGYNEQFFGPGTRLTVL.

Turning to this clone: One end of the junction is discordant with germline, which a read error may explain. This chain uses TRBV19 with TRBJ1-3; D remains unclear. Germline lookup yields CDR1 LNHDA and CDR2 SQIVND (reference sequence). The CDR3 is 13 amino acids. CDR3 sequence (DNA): TGTGCCAGTAGTATAGACGGAGCCCCGGATTCTGGTTTT. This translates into CASSIDGAPDSGF. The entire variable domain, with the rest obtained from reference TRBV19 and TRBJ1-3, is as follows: DGGITQSPKYLFRKEGQNVTLSCEQNLNHDAMYWYRQDPGQGLRLIYYSQIVNDFQKGDIAEGYSVSREKKESFPLTVTSAQKNPTAFYLCASSIDGAPDSGFGEGSWLTVV.

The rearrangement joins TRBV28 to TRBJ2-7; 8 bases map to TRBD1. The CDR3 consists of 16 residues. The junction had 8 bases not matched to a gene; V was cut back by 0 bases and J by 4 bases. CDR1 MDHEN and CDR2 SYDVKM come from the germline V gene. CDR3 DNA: TGTGCCAGCAGTTTATGGGGAGGACAGGGAGTATACGAGCAGTACTTC. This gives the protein CASSLWGGQGVYEQYF.

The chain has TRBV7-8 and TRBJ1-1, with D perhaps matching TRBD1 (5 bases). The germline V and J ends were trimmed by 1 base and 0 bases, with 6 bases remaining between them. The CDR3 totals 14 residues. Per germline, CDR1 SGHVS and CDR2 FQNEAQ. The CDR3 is CASSLGQLNTEAFF. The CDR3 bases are TGTGCCAGCAGCTTAGGACAGCTGAACACTGAAGCTTTCTTT.

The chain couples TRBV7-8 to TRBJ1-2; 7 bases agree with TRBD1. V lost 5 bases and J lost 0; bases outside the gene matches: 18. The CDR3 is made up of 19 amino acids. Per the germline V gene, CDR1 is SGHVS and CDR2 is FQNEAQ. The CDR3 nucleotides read TGTGCCAGCAGCGGAACGGGACAGTTTTTACCCTCCTCTAACTATGGCTACACCTTC. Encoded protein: CASSGTGQFLPSSNYGYTF.

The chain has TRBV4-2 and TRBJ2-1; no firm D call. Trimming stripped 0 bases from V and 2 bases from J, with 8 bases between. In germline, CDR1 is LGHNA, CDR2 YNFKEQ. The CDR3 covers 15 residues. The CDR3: CASSQERSTYNEQFF. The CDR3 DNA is TGTGCCAGCAGCCAAGAGCGGAGTACCTACAATGAGCAGTTCTTC.

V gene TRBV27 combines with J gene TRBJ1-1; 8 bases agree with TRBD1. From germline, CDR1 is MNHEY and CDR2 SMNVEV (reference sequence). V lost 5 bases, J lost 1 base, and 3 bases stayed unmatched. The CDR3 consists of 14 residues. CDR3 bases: TGTGCCAGCAGTGGACAGGGAGGGAACACTGAAGCTTTCTTT. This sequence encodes CASSGQGGNTEAFF.

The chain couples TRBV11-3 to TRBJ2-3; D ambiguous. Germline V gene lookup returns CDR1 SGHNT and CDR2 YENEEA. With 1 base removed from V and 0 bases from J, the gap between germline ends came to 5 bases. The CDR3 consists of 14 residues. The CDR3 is CASSLGGSTDTQYF. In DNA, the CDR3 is TGTGCCAGCAGCTTAGGAGGAAGCACAGATACGCAGTATTTT.

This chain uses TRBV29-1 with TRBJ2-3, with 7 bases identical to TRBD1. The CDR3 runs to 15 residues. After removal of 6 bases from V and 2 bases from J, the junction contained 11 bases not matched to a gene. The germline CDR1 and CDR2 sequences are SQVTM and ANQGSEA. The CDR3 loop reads CSVRAGTASTDTQYF. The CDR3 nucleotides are TGCAGCGTGAGAGCCGGGACAGCTTCCACAGATACGCAGTATTTT.

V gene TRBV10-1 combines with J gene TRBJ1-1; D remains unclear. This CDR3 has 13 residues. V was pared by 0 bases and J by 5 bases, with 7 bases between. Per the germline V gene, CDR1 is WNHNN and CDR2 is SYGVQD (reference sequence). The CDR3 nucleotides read TGCGCCAGCAGTGAGTCGTCCGTTACTGAAGCTTTCTTT. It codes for CASSESSVTEAFF.

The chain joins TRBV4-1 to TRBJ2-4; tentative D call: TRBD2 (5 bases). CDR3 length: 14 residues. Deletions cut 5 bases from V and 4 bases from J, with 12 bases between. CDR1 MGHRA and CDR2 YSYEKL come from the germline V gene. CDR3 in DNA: TGCGCCAGCAGCGGAATCTCGGGGAAAAACATTCAGTACTTC. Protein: CASSGISGKNIQYF.

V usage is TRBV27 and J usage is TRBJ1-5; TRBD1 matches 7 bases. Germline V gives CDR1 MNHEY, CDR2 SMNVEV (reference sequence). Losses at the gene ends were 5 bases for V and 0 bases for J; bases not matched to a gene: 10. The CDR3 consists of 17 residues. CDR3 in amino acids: CASSRNRGPYSNQPQHF. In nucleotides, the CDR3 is TGTGCCAGCAGTCGCAACAGGGGCCCGTATAGCAATCAGCCCCAGCATTTT.

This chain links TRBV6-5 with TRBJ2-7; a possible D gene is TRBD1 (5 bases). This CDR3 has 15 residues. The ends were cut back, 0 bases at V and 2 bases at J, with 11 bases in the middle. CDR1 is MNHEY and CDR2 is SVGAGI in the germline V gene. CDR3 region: CASSYSTREPYEQYF. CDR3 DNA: TGTGCCAGCAGTTACTCGACCAGGGAACCCTACGAGCAGTACTTC.

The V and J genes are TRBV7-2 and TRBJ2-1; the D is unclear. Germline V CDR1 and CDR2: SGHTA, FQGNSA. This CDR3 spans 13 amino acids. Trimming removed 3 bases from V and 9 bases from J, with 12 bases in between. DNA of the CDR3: TGTGCCAGCAGCTTCGAACTTGTAAGTGAGCAGTTCTTC. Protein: CASSFELVSEQFF.

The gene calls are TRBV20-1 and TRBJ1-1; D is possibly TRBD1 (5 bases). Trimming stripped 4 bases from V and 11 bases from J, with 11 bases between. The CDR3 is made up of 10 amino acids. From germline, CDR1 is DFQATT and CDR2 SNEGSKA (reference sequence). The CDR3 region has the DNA TGCAGTGCTATCGCGGGGGACGCTTTCTTT. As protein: CSAIAGDAFF.

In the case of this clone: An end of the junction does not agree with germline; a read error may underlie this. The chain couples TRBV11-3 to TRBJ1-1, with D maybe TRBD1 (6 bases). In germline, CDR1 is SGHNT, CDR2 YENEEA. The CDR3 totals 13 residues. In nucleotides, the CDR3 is TGTACCAGCAGCTTACACAGGGACACTGAAGCTTTCTTT. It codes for CTSSLHRDTEAFF.